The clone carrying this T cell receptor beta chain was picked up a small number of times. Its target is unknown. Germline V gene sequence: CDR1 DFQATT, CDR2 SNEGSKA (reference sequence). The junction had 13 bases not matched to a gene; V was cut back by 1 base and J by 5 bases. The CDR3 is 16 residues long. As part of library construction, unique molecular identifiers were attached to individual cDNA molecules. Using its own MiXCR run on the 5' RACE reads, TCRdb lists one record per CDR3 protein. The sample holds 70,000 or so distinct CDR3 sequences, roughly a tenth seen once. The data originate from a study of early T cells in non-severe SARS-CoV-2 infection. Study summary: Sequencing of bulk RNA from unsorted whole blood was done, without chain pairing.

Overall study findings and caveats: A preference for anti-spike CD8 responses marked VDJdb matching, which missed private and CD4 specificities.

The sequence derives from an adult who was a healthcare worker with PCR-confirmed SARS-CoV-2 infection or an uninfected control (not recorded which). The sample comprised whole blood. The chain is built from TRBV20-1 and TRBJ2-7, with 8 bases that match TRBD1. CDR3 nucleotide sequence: TGCAGTGCTAGAGCCCCTCCGGGACAGGCGAGCCACGAGCAGTACTTC. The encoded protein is CSARAPPGQASHEQYF.